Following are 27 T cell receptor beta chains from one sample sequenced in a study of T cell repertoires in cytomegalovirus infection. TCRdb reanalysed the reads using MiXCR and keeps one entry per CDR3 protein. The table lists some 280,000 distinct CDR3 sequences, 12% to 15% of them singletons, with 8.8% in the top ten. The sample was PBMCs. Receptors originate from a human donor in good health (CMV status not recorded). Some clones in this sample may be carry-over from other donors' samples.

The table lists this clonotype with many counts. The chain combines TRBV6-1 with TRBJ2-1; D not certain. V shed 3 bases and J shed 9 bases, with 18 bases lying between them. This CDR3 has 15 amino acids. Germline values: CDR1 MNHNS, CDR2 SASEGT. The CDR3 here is CASSDPSSGFREQFF. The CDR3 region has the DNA TGTGCCAGCAGTGATCCTAGTTCTGGCTTCCGTGAGCAGTTCTTC.

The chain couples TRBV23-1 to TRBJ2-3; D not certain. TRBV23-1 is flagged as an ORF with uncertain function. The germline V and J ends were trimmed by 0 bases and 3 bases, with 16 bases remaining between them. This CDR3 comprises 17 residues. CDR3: CASSQSALPKGTDTQYF. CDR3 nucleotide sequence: TGCGCCAGCAGTCAATCGGCCCTACCAAAAGGAACAGATACGCAGTATTTT.

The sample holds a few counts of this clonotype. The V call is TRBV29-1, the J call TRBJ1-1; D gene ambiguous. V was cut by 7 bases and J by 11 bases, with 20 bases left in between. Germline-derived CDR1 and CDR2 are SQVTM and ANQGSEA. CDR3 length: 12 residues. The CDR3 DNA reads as TGCAGCGGAAGGGATCCGAGCTTCCAGGCTTTCTTT. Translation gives CSGRDPSFQAFF.

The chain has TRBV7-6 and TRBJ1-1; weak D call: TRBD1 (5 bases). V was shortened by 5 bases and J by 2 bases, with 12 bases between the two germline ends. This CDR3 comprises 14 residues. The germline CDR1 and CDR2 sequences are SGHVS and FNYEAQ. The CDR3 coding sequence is TGTGCCAGCAGCGCACAGGAAGGAAACACTGAAGCTTTCTTT. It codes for CASSAQEGNTEAFF.

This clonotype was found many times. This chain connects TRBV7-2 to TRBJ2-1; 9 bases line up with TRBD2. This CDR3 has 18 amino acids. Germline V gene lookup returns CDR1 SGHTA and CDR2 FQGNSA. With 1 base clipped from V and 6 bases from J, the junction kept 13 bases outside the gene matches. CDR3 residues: CASSLDPPGLAGSNEQFF. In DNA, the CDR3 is TGTGCCAGCAGCTTAGACCCCCCCGGGCTAGCGGGGTCCAATGAGCAGTTCTTC.

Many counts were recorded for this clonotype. CDR3 in DNA: TGTGCCAGCAGTTTAGAGTCAGGAGCGGGAGACGAGACCCAGTACTTC. This gives the protein CASSLESGAGDETQYF. The chain carries TRBV28 and TRBJ2-5; TRBD2 agrees at 8 bases. With 2 bases clipped from V and 5 bases from J, the junction kept 10 bases outside the gene matches. The length of the CDR3 is 16 residues. CDR1 is MDHEN, CDR2 SYDVKM, per germline.

CDR3 amino acids: CASSLIPVEGYTF. The CDR3 DNA reads TGTGCCAGCAGCTTAATCCCAGTGGAAGGCTACACCTTC. The rearrangement joins TRBV7-6 to TRBJ1-2; D ambiguous. The V gene's germline CDR1 is SGHVS and CDR2 FNYEAQ. The CDR3 loop spans 13 amino acids. Deletions cut 2 bases from V and 8 bases from J, with 12 bases between.

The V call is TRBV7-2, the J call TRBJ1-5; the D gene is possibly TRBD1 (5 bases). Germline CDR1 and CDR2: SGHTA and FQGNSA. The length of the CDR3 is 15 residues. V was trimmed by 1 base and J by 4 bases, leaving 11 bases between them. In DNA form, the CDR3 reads TGTGCCAGCAGCTTAGAACAGGCGATAAATCAGCCCCAGCATTTT. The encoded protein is CASSLEQAINQPQHF.

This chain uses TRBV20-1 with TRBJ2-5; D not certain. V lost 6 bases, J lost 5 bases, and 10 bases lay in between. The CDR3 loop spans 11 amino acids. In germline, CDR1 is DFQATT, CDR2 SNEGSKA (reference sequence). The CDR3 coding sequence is TGCAGTGCACCCCAGCTCGAGACCCAGTACTTC. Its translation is CSAPQLETQYF.

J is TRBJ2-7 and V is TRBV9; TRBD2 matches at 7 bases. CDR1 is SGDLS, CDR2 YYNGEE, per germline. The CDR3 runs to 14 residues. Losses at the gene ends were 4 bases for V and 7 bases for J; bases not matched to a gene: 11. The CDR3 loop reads CASSPPGGSREQYF. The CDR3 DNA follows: TGTGCCAGCAGCCCCCCGGGGGGAAGCCGGGAGCAGTACTTC.

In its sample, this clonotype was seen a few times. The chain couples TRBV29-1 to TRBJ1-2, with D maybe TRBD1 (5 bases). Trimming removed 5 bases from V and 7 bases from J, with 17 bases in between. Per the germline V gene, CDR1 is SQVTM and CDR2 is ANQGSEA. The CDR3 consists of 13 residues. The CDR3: CSVRTGSGGGYTF. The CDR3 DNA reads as TGCAGCGTTCGAACCGGATCCGGGGGTGGCTACACCTTC. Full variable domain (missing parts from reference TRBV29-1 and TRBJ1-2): SAVISQKPSRDICQRGTSLTIQCQVDSQVTMMFWYRQQPGQSLTLIATANQGSEATYESGFVIDKFPISRPNLTFSTLTVSNMSPEDSSIYLCSVRTGSGGGYTFGSGTRLTVV.

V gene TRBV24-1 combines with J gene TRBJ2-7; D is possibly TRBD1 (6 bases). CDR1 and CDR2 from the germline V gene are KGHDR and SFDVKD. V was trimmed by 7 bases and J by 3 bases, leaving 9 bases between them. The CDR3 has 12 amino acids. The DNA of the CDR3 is TGTGCCACCAGAGAACAGGGCTACGAGCAGTACTTC. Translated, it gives CATREQGYEQYF.

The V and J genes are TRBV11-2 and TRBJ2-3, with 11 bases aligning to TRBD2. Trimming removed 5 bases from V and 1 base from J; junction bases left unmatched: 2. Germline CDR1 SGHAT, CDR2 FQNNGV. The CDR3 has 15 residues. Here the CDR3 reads CASSTGLAGTDTQYF. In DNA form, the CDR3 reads TGTGCCAGCAGCACGGGACTAGCGGGCACAGATACGCAGTATTTT.

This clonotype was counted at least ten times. CDR3 bases: TGTGCCAGCAGCTTAGGTGCAGCTAACTATGGCTACACCTTC. Amino acid sequence: CASSLGAANYGYTF. The chain employs TRBV7-8 and TRBJ1-2; D remains ambiguous. V was shortened by 1 base and J by 0 bases, with 6 bases between the two germline ends. The CDR3 spans 14 residues. From germline, CDR1 is SGHVS and CDR2 FQNEAQ.

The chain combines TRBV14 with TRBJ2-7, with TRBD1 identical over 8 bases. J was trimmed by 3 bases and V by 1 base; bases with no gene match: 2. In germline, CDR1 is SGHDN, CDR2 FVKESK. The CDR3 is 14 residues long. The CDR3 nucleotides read TGTGCCAGCAGCCAAGCAGGGGGCTACTACGAGCAGTACTTC. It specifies CASSQAGGYYEQYF.

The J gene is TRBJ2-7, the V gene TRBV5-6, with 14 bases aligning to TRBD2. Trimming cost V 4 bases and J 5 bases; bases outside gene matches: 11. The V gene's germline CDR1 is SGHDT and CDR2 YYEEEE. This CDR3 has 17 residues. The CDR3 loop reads CASSTGLAGAVLDEQYF. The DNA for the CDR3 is TGTGCCAGCAGCACGGGACTAGCGGGGGCCGTTTTGGACGAGCAGTACTTC.

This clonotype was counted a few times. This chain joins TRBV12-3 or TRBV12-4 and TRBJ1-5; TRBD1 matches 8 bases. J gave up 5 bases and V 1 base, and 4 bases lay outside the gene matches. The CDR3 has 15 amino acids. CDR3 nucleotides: TGTGCCAGCAGTTTAGGTCAGGGGGCCCATCAGCCCCAGCATTTT. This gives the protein CASSLGQGAHQPQHF.

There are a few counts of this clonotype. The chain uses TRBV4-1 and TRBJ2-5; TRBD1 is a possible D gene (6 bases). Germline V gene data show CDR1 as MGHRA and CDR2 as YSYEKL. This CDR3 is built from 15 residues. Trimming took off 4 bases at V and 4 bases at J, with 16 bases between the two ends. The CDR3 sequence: CASSLGQIDGETQYF. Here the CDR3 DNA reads TGCGCCAGCAGCCTAGGACAGATCGACGGAGAGACCCAGTACTTC.

CDR3 in DNA: TGTGCCAGCAGTTACAAACTAGCGGGAGATCGAGAGACCCAGTACTTC. Translation: CASSYKLAGDRETQYF. The chain combines TRBV6-2 or TRBV6-3 with TRBJ2-5; 11 bases match TRBD2. From germline, CDR1 is MNHEY and CDR2 SVGEGT. The V gene end was trimmed by 2 bases and the J gene end by 4 bases; junction bases not matched to a gene: 6. The CDR3 spans 16 residues.

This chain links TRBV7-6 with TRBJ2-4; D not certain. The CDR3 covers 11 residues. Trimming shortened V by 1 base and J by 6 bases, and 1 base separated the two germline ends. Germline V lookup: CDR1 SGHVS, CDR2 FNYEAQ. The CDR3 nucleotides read TGTGCCAGCAGCTTAGGAAACATTCAGTACTTC. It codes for CASSLGNIQYF.

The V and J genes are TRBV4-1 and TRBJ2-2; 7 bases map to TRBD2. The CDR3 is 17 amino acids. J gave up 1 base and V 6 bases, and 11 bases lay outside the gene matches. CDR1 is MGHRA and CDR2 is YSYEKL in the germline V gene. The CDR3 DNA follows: TGCGCCAGCAGGTCCCTCAAGCGGGGAGGGAACACCGGGGAGCTGTTTTTT. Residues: CASRSLKRGGNTGELFF.

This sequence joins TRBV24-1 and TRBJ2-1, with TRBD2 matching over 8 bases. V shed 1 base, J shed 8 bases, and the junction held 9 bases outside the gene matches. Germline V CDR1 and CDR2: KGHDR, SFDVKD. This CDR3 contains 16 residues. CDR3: CATSDFAGGGNDEQFF. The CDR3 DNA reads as TGTGCCACCAGTGATTTCGCCGGGGGGGGAAACGATGAGCAGTTCTTC.

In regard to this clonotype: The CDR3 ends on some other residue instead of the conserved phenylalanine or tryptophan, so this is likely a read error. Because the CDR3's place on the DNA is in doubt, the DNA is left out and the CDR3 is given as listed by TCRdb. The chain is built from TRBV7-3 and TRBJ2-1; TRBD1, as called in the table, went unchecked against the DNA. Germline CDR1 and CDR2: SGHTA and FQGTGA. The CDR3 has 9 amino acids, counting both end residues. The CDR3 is CASSPHRDI.

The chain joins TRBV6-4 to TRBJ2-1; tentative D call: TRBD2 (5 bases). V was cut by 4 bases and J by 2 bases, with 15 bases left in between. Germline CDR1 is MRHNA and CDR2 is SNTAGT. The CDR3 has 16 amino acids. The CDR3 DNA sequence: TGTGCCAGCAGTGCTGGAGCGGCCTGGGCCTACAATGAGCAGTTCTTC. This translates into CASSAGAAWAYNEQFF.

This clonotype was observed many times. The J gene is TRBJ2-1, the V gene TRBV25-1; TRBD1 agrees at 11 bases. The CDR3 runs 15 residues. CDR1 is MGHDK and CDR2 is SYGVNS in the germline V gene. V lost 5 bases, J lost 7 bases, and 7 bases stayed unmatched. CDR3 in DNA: TGTGCCAGCAGTCCCCGGGACAGGGGGGGGAATGAGCAGTTCTTC. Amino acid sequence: CASSPRDRGGNEQFF.

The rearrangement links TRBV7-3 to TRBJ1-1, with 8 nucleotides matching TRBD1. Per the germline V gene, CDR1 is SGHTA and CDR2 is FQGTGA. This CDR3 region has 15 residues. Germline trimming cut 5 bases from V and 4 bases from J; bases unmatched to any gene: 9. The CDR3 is CASSDLATGGTEAFF. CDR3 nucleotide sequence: TGTGCCAGCAGCGATTTGGCAACAGGGGGCACTGAAGCTTTCTTT.

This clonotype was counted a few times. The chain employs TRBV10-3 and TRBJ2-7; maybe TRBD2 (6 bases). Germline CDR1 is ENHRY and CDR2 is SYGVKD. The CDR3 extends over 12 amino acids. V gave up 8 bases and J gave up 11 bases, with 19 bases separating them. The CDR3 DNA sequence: TGTGCCATCGCTCAATCGGGTGGAGGGGAGTACTTC. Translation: CAIAQSGGGEYF.